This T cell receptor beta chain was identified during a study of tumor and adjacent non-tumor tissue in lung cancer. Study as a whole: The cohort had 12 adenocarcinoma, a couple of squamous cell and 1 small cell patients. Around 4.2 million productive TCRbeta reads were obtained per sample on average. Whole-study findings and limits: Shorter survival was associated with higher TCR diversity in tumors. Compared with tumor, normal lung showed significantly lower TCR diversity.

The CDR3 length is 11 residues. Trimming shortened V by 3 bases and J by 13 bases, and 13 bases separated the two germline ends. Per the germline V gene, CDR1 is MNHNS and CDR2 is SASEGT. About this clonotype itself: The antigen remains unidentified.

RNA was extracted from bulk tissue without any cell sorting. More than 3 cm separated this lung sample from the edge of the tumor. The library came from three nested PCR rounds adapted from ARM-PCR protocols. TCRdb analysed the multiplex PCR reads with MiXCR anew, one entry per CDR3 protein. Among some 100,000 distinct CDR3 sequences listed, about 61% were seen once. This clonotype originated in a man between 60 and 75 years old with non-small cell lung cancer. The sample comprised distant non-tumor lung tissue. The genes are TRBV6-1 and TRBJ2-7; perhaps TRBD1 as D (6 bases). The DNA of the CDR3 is TGTGCCAGCAGTGATTGGGACATGTGCTACTTC. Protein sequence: CASSDWDMCYF.